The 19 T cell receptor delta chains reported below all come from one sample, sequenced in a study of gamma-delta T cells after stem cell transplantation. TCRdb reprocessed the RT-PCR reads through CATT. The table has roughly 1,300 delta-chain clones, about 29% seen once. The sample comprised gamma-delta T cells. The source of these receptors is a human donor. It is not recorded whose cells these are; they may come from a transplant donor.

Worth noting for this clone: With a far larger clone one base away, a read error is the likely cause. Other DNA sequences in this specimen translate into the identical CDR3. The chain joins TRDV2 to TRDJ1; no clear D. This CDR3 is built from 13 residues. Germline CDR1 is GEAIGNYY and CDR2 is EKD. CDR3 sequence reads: CACDGLRTDKLIF. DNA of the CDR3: TGTGCCTGTGACGGATTACGGACCGATAAACTTATCTTT.

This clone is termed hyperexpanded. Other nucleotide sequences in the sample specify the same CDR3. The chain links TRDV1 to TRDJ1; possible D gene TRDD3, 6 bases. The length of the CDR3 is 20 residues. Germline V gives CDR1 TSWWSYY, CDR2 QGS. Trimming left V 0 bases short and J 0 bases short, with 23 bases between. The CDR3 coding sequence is TGTGCTCTTGGGGAACTGGAGTTCCCCCTTGCGGGGGACTACACCGATAAACTCATCTTT. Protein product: CALGELEFPLAGDYTDKLIF.

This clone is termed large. CDR3 sequence: CACDGVLGDTGWTDKLIF. Written as DNA, the CDR3 is TGTGCCTGTGACGGGGTATTGGGGGATACAGGGTGGACCGATAAACTCATCTTT. The rearrangement joins TRDV2 to TRDJ1; 10 nucleotides line up with TRDD3. The V gene end was trimmed by 3 bases and the J gene end by 2 bases; junction bases not matched to a gene: 14. The germline gives CDR1 GEAIGNYY, CDR2 EKD. The CDR3 runs to 18 residues.

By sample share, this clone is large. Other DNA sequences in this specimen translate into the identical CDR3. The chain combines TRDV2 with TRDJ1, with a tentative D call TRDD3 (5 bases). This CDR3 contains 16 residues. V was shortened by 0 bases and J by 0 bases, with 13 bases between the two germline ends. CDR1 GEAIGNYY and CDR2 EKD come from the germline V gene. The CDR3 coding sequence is TGTGCCTGTGACACCGTCGGGGAACTGTACACCGATAAACTCATCTTT. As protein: CACDTVGELYTDKLIF.

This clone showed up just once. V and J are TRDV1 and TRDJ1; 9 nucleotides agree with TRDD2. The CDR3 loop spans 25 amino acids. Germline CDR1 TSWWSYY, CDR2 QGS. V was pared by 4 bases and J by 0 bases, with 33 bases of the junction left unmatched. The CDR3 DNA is TGTGCTCTTGGGGGACCGAAGCCCACGGGCCTTCCTACGAGGGTGGGGGCCCGGTACACCGATAAACTCATCTTT. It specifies CALGGPKPTGLPTRVGARYTDKLIF.

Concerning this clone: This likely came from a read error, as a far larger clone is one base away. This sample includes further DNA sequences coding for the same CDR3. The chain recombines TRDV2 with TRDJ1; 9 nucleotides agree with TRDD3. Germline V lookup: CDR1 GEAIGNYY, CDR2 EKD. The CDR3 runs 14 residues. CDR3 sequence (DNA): TGCGCCTGTGACACCCTGGGGGATGAGGGGAAACTCATCTTT. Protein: CACDTLGDEGKLIF.

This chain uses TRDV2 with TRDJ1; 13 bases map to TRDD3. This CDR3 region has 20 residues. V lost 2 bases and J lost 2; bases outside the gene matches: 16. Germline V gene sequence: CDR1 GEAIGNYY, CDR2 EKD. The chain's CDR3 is CACDKVTLGDTRWSTDKLIF. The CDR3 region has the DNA TGTGCCTGTGACAAGGTTACACTGGGGGATACGCGATGGAGTACCGATAAACTCATCTTT.

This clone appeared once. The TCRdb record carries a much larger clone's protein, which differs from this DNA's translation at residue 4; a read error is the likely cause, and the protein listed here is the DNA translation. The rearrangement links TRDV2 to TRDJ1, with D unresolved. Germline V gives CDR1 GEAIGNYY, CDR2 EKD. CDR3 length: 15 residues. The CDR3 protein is CACGTGLPYTDKLIF. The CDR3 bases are TGTGCCTGTGGCACCGGACTACCGTACACCGATAAACTCATCTTT.

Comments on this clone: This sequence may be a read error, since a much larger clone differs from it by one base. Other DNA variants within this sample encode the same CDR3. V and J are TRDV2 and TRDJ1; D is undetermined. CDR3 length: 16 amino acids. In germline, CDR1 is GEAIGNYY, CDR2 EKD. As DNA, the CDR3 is TGTGCCTGCGACACGCTAGGGCTGGAGGACACCGATAAACTCATCTTT. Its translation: CACDTLGLEDTDKLIF.

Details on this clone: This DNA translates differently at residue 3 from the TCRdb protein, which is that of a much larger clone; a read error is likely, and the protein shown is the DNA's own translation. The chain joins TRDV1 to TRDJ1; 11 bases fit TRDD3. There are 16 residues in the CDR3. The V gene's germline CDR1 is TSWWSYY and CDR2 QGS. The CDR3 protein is CARGDNWGIYTDKLIF. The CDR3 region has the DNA TGTGCTCGTGGGGACAACTGGGGGATATACACCGATAAACTCATCTTT.

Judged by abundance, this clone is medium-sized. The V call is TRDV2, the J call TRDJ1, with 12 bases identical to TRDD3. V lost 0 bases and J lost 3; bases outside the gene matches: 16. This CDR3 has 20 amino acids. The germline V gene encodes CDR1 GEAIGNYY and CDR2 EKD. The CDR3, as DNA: TGTGCCTGTGACACCCTGGGACCGGGGGTTTCTGGGGGATACGCCGATAAACTCATCTTT. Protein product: CACDTLGPGVSGGYADKLIF.

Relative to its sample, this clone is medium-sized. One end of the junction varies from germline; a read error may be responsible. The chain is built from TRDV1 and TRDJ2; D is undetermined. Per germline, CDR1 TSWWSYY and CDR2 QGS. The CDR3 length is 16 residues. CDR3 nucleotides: TGTGCTCTTGGGGAAAAATTTCCCGCGTTGACAGCACAACTATTCTTT. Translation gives CALGEKFPALTAQLFF.

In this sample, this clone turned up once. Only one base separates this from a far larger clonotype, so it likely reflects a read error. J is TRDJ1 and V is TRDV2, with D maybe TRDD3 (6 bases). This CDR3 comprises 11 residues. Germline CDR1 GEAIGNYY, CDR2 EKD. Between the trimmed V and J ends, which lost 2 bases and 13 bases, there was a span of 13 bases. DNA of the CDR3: TGTGCCTGTGACATAAGCCGGGGATCCATCTTT. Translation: CACDISRGSIF.

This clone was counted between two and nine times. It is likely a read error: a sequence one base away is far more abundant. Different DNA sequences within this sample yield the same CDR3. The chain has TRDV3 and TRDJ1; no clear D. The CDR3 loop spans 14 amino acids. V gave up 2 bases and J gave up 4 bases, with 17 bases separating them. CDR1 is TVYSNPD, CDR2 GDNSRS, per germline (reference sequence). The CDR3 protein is CAFLNGNEDDKLIF. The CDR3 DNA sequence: TGTGCCTTTCTAAACGGGAATGAGGACGATAAACTCATCTTT.

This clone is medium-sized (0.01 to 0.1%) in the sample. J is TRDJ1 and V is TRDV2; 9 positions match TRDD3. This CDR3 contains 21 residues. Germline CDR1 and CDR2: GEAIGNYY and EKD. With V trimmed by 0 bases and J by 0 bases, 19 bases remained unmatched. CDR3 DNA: TGTGCCTGTGACACCCAGGGAATACTGGGGGACGCCCTCTCGTACACCGATAAACTCATCTTT. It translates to CACDTQGILGDALSYTDKLIF.

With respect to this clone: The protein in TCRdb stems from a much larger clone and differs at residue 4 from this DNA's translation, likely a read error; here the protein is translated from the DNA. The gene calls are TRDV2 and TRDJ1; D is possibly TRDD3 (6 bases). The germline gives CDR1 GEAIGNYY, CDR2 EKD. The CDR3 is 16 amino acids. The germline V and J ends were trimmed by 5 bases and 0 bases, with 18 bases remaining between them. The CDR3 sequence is CACGRMGAWNTDKLIF. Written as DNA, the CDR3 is TGTGCCTGTGGCAGGATGGGGGCTTGGAACACCGATAAACTCATCTTT.

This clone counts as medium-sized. CDR3 sequence (DNA): TGTGCCTGTGACCCCTTATGGGTGATCGGGAAACTCATCTTT. Translation: CACDPLWVIGKLIF. The chain has TRDV2 and TRDJ1; D ambiguous. Trimming left V 3 bases short and J 8 bases short, with 18 bases between. Germline V CDR1 and CDR2: GEAIGNYY, EKD. This CDR3 has 14 residues.

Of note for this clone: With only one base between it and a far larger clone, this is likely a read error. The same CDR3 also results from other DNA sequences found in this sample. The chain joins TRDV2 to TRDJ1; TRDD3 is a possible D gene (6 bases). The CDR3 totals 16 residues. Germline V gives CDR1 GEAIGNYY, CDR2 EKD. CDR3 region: CACDRMGAWNTDKLIF. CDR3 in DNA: TGTGCCTGTGACAGGATGGGGGCTTGGAACACCGATAAACTTATCTTT.

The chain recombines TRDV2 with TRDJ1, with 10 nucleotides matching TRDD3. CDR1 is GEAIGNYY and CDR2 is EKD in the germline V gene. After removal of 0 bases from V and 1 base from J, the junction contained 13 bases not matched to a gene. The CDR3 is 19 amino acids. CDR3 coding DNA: TGTGCCTGTGACACCCTGAGAGGGGTTACTGGGGGATCCACCGATAAACTCATCTTT. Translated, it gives CACDTLRGVTGGSTDKLIF.